Following are 31 T cell receptor beta chains from one sample sequenced in a study of blood T cell repertoires in COVID-19. Measured with immunoSEQ multiplex PCR; TCRdb has only the in-frame clones, and not every one. The sample contains roughly 290,000 clones, 70% to 90% of which appear only once. The material sequenced was PBMCs or T cells enriched from blood (not recorded which). These receptors were taken from a woman in her 30s who had recovered from COVID-19.

V is TRBV12-2 and J is TRBJ1-1. TRBV12-2 is given as a pseudogene. The CDR3 runs to 18 residues. The CDR3 DNA follows: TGTGCAAGTCGCTTAACTAGTTACGGACGGTGGATGAACACTGAAGCTTTCTTT. Protein sequence: CASRLTSYGRWMNTEAFF.

This clone was counted only a few times. The sample has other DNA sequences that encode this CDR3 too. This chain connects TRBV9 to TRBJ2-7; D not certain. V was trimmed by 0 bases and J by 0 bases, leaving 7 bases between them. The CDR3 has 14 amino acids. Germline CDR1 is SGDLS and CDR2 is YYNGEE. This CDR3 reads CASSVGADSYEQYF. Here the CDR3 DNA reads TGTGCCAGCAGCGTAGGGGCCGACTCCTACGAGCAGTACTTC.

V gene TRBV28 combines with J gene TRBJ2-3; 7 bases align to TRBD1. With V trimmed by 5 bases and J by 4 bases, 12 bases remained unmatched. Germline CDR1 and CDR2: MDHEN and SYDVKM. The CDR3 loop spans 16 amino acids. The CDR3 is CASSPTTGSAADTQYF. DNA of the CDR3: TGTGCCAGCAGTCCCACGACAGGGTCCGCCGCAGATACGCAGTATTTT.

The chain combines TRBV7-6 with TRBJ2-7; D is unresolved. This CDR3 spans 12 amino acids. V lost 1 base to trimming and J lost 7 bases, with 8 bases between them. CDR1 SGHVS and CDR2 FNYEAQ come from the germline V gene. In nucleotides, the CDR3 is TGTGCCAGCAGCTTAGGTTCAGGAGAGCAGTACTTC. Translated, it gives CASSLGSGEQYF.

This clone has a single count. The V and J genes are TRBV28 and TRBJ1-2; tentative D call: TRBD1 (5 bases). With 1 base removed from V and 4 bases from J, the gap between germline ends came to 10 bases. Germline V gives CDR1 MDHEN, CDR2 SYDVKM. This CDR3 is 14 amino acids long. The CDR3 DNA sequence: TGTGCCAGCAGTTTATTACAGGATTCCTATGGCTACACCTTC. As protein: CASSLLQDSYGYTF.

The chain is built from TRBV28 and TRBJ1-5; the match to TRBD1 covers 8 bases. Per the germline V gene, CDR1 is MDHEN and CDR2 is SYDVKM. V trimming: 3 bases; J trimming: 6 bases; junction bases outside the gene matches: 10. The CDR3 contains 16 residues. CDR3: CASSFQGAPRGQPQHF. CDR3 DNA: TGTGCCAGCAGTTTCCAGGGGGCGCCCCGTGGTCAGCCCCAGCATTTT.

V usage is TRBV28 and J usage is TRBJ2-1, with 12 bases identical to TRBD2. Germline values: CDR1 MDHEN, CDR2 SYDVKM. The CDR3 extends over 17 amino acids. The J segment lost 1 base and the V segment lost 1 base, leaving 2 bases of the junction unmatched. The CDR3: CASSLSSGGASYNEQFF. The DNA of the CDR3 is TGTGCCAGCAGTTTATCTAGCGGGGGGGCGTCCTACAATGAGCAGTTCTTC.

V is TRBV30 and J is TRBJ1-4, with 8 positions matching TRBD1. CDR3 size: 14 residues. Germline V gene lookup returns CDR1 GTSNPN and CDR2 SVGIG (reference sequence). J lost 1 base, V lost 5 bases, and 3 bases had no gene match. CDR3 DNA: TGTGCCTGGGCTGGACAGGGAACTAATGAAAAACTGTTTTTT. This encodes CAWAGQGTNEKLFF.

The sample holds one count of this clone. The gene calls are TRBV5-1 and TRBJ1-2; D is undetermined. Germline CDR1 reads SGHRS; CDR2 reads YFSETQ. V lost 4 bases to trimming and J lost 7 bases, with 20 bases between them. CDR3 size: 15 residues. The CDR3 coding sequence is TGCGCCAGCAGCCCTGAGGGTGGAAGTCGGATTGGCTACACCTTC. Translating gives CASSPEGGSRIGYTF.

This clone has a single count. The rearrangement links TRBV30 to TRBJ1-3; weak D call: TRBD1 (5 bases). The CDR3 is 15 amino acids. V was clipped by 3 bases and J by 5 bases, with 17 bases between them. Germline CDR1 reads GTSNPN; CDR2 reads SVGIG (reference sequence). In nucleotides, the CDR3 is TGTGCCTGGAGCGCCACCGGGGGAAGACGAAACACCATATATTTT. It specifies CAWSATGGRRNTIYF.

The gene calls are TRBV5-1 and TRBJ1-4; TRBD1 matches 7 bases. The germline V gene encodes CDR1 SGHRS and CDR2 YFSETQ. Trimming at V came to 4 bases and at J to 7 bases, leaving 10 bases not matched to a gene. This CDR3 is 15 amino acids long. In DNA, the CDR3 is TGCGCCAGCAGCCCCACTTCAGGGGGAGGTGAAAAACTGTTTTTT. Its protein is CASSPTSGGGEKLFF.

J is TRBJ2-7 and V is TRBV5-5; 9 positions match TRBD1. V gave up 0 bases and J gave up 4 bases; unmatched junction bases: 5. Germline CDR1 reads SGHKS; CDR2 reads YYEKEE (reference sequence). This CDR3 comprises 15 residues. CDR3 DNA sequence: TGTGCCAGCAGCTTGGCCCCGGGACAGGGATACGAGCAGTACTTC. Its translation is CASSLAPGQGYEQYF.

The V call is TRBV18, the J call TRBJ2-3, with 7 bases aligning to TRBD1. The CDR3 totals 15 residues. Germline V CDR1 and CDR2: KGHSH, LQKENI. J lost 2 bases, V lost 8 bases, and 10 bases had no gene match. The CDR3 loop reads CASPRDRDPTDTQYF. DNA for the CDR3: TGTGCCAGCCCCCGGGACAGAGACCCCACAGATACGCAGTATTTT.

The chain links TRBV14 to TRBJ2-7, with 7 bases that match TRBD2. Germline V CDR1 and CDR2: SGHDN, FVKESK. Trimming at V came to 4 bases and at J to 6 bases, leaving 6 bases not matched to a gene. The CDR3 is 13 amino acids. CDR3 protein: CASSPLQRGEQYF. CDR3 bases: TGTGCCAGCAGCCCACTGCAGCGGGGCGAGCAGTACTTC.

The rearrangement uses TRBV19 and TRBJ1-1; 8 nucleotides line up with TRBD1. The V and J ends lost 1 base and 5 bases, in that order; junction bases with no gene match: 18. This CDR3 has 19 amino acids. CDR1 LNHDA and CDR2 SQIVND come from the germline V gene (reference sequence). The CDR3 is CASSIVGPDRAGERTEAFF. CDR3 DNA: TGTGCCAGTAGTATAGTAGGGCCGGACAGGGCTGGGGAAAGGACTGAAGCTTTCTTT.

The V call is TRBV9, the J call TRBJ2-1; 9 bases are shared with TRBD2. The V gene's germline CDR1 is SGDLS and CDR2 YYNGEE. J was trimmed by 8 bases and V by 7 bases; bases with no gene match: 7. The length of the CDR3 is 13 residues. In nucleotides, the CDR3 is TGTGCCAGCGGGAGCGGGAGGCCGGATGAGCAGTTCTTC. This sequence encodes CASGSGRPDEQFF.

The gene calls are TRBV7-2 and TRBJ2-5; maybe TRBD2 (6 bases). CDR3 size: 13 residues. V was shortened by 8 bases and J by 5 bases, with 15 bases between the two germline ends. Germline-derived CDR1 and CDR2 are SGHTA and FQGNSA. CDR3 nucleotide sequence: TGTGCCAGCCACCCCGGGGGAGGCGAGACCCAGTACTTC. Its translation is CASHPGGGETQYF. Full variable domain (remainder filled in from reference TRBV7-2 and TRBJ2-5): GAGVSQSPSNKVTEKGKDVELRCDPISGHTALYWYRQSLGQGLEFLIYFQGNSAPDKSGLPSDRFSAERTGGSVSTLTIQRTQQEDSAVYLCASHPGGGETQYFGPGTRLLVL.

The rearrangement links TRBV4-1 to TRBJ1-5; D unresolved. The CDR3 totals 14 residues. Per germline, CDR1 MGHRA and CDR2 YSYEKL. V dropped 4 bases and J dropped 5 bases, with 12 bases sitting between them. Here the CDR3 DNA reads TGCGCCAGCAGCCCATTTGAAGGAGATCAGCCCCAGCATTTT. Translation: CASSPFEGDQPQHF.

The rearrangement joins TRBV28 to TRBJ2-5; TRBD1 agrees at 12 bases. The CDR3 is 15 residues long. Germline V gene sequence: CDR1 MDHEN, CDR2 SYDVKM. V gave up 5 bases and J gave up 4 bases; unmatched junction bases: 5. This CDR3 is CASSSRDRGLETQYF. CDR3 DNA sequence: TGTGCCAGCAGTAGCCGGGACAGGGGGCTAGAGACCCAGTACTTC.

The chain has TRBV7-9 and TRBJ1-5; D is uncertain. V was pared by 1 base and J by 6 bases, with 10 bases between. This CDR3 has 14 amino acids. Germline loops: CDR1 SEHNR, CDR2 FQNEAQ (reference sequence). The CDR3 coding sequence is TGTGCCAGCAGCTTAGGAGGGAGCGGTCAGCCCCAGCATTTT. The encoded protein is CASSLGGSGQPQHF.

The chain is built from TRBV30 and TRBJ2-3; perhaps TRBD1 as D (6 bases). This CDR3 is 16 amino acids long. Germline CDR1 reads GTSNPN; CDR2 reads SVGIG (reference sequence). V lost 0 bases and J 3 bases, leaving 16 bases between the germline ends. CDR3 DNA: TGTGCCTGGAGTGTTAGGGCAGGGGATGGGACAGATACGCAGTATTTT. Protein product: CAWSVRAGDGTDTQYF.

Ten or more counts support this clone. The chain is built from TRBV25-1 and TRBJ1-1; TRBD1 is a possible D gene (5 bases). Germline V lookup: CDR1 MGHDK, CDR2 SYGVNS. The CDR3 is 14 amino acids. Trimming cost V 5 bases and J 8 bases, with 18 bases left between them. The CDR3 protein is CASSLPGRGQEAFF. CDR3 sequence (DNA): TGTGCCAGCAGTCTCCCCGGGAGGGGCCAGGAAGCTTTCTTT.

The chain combines TRBV4-1 with TRBJ1-1, with a possible D match to TRBD1 (5 bases). CDR1 and CDR2 (germline): MGHRA, YSYEKL. This CDR3 is built from 13 residues. V lost 1 base to trimming and J lost 9 bases, with 12 bases between them. This CDR3 is CASSQVQQGKAFF. The CDR3 coding sequence is TGCGCCAGCAGCCAAGTTCAGCAGGGAAAAGCTTTCTTT.

Concerning this clone itself: The same CDR3 arises from other DNA sequences in this sample as well. The rearrangement links TRBV5-1 to TRBJ2-2; no firm D call. Germline assignment: CDR1 SGHRS and CDR2 YFSETQ. The CDR3 length is 15 residues. V was clipped by 0 bases and J by 1 base, with 7 bases between them. CDR3 sequence reads: CASSLGPGNTGELFF. In DNA, the CDR3 is TGCGCCAGCAGCTTGGGTCCGGGGAACACCGGGGAGCTGTTTTTT.

The gene calls are TRBV4-1 and TRBJ2-2, with TRBD1 as a possible D gene (5 bases). Trimming stripped 0 bases from V and 2 bases from J, with 13 bases between. CDR1 and CDR2 from the germline V gene are MGHRA and YSYEKL. The CDR3 runs to 17 residues. CDR3 amino acids: CASSQDLGQGNTGELFF. In nucleotides, the CDR3 is TGCGCCAGCAGCCAAGATCTAGGGCAGGGAAACACCGGGGAGCTGTTTTTT.

V and J are TRBV7-8 and TRBJ1-3; D unclear. The germline gives CDR1 SGHVS, CDR2 FQNEAQ. Trimming took 0 bases from V and 5 from J, leaving 8 bases between them. The length of the CDR3 is 14 residues. CDR3 bases: TGTGCCAGCAGCTTAGCGGGAGTTAGAAACACCATATATTTT. Translated, it gives CASSLAGVRNTIYF.

The chain is built from TRBV14 and TRBJ1-5; no reliable D call. Trimming left V 4 bases short and J 2 bases short, with 6 bases between. The germline gives CDR1 SGHDN, CDR2 FVKESK. This CDR3 comprises 13 residues. The CDR3, as DNA: TGTGCCAGCAGCCGGTCAGGCAATCAGCCCCAGCATTTT. Protein product: CASSRSGNQPQHF. Complete variable domain (other parts from reference TRBV14 and TRBJ1-5): EAGVTQFPSHSVIEKGQTVTLRCDPISGHDNLYWYRRVMGKEIKFLLHFVKESKQDESGMPNNRFLAERTGGTYSTLKVQPAELEDSGVYFCASSRSGNQPQHFGDGTRLSIL.

The chain carries TRBV27 and TRBJ2-7; the D gene is possibly TRBD1 (5 bases). V was cut by 3 bases and J by 6 bases, with 12 bases left in between. The CDR3 contains 13 residues. Germline V lookup: CDR1 MNHEY, CDR2 SMNVEV (reference sequence). As DNA, the CDR3 is TGTGCCAGCAGTTTGGCGCTAGGGGTCGAGCAGTACTTC. This translates into CASSLALGVEQYF.

This chain connects TRBV5-1 to TRBJ2-5; 14 bases fit TRBD2. The CDR3 runs to 16 residues. The germline CDR1 and CDR2 sequences are SGHRS and YFSETQ. Trimming cost V 6 bases and J 4 bases; bases outside gene matches: 8. CDR3 amino acids: CASIPGLAGAGETQYF. DNA for the CDR3: TGCGCCAGCATCCCGGGACTAGCGGGGGCGGGAGAGACCCAGTACTTC.

The genes are TRBV29-1 and TRBJ2-5, with 8 positions matching TRBD2. This CDR3 has 17 residues. Trimming cost V 4 bases and J 4 bases; bases outside gene matches: 17. Germline-derived CDR1 and CDR2 are SQVTM and ANQGSEA. For the CDR3, the DNA is TGCAGCGTTGCTCGGAGATTAATAGCGGGGAGCGGAGAGACCCAGTACTTC. This sequence encodes CSVARRLIAGSGETQYF.

The rearrangement uses TRBV4-2 and TRBJ2-7; the match to TRBD2 covers 7 bases. The germline gives CDR1 LGHNA, CDR2 YNFKEQ. The ends lost 1 base at V and 4 bases at J; junction bases unmatched: 7. The CDR3 totals 15 residues. CDR3 bases: TGTGCCAGCAGCCAAGGAAGCGGGAATCAGTACGAGCAGTACTTC. It specifies CASSQGSGNQYEQYF.